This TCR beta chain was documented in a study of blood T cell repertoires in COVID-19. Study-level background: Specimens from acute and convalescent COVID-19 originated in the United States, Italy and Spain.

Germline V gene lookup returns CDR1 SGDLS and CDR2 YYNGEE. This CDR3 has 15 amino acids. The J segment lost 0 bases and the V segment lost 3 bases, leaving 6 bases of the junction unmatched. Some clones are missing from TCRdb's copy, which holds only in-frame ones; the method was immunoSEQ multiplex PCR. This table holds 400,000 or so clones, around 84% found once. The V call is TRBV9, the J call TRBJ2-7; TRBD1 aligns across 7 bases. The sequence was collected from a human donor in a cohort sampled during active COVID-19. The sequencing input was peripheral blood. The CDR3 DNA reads TGTGCCAGCAGCGCTACAGGGGATCCCTCCTACGAGCAGTACTTC. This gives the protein CASSATGDPSYEQYF.